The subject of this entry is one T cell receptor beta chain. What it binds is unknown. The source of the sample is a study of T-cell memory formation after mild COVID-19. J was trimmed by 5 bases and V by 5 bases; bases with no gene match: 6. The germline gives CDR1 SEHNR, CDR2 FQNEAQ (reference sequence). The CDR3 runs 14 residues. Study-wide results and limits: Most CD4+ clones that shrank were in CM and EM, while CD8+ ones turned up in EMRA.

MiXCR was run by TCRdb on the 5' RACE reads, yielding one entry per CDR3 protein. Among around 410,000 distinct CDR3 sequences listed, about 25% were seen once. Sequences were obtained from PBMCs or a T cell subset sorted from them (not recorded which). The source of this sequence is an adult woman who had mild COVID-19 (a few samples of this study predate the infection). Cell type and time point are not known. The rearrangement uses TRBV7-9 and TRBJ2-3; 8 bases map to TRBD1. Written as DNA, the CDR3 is TGTGCCAGCAGCCTAACAGGGGGAATAGATACGCAGTATTTT. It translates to CASSLTGGIDTQYF.